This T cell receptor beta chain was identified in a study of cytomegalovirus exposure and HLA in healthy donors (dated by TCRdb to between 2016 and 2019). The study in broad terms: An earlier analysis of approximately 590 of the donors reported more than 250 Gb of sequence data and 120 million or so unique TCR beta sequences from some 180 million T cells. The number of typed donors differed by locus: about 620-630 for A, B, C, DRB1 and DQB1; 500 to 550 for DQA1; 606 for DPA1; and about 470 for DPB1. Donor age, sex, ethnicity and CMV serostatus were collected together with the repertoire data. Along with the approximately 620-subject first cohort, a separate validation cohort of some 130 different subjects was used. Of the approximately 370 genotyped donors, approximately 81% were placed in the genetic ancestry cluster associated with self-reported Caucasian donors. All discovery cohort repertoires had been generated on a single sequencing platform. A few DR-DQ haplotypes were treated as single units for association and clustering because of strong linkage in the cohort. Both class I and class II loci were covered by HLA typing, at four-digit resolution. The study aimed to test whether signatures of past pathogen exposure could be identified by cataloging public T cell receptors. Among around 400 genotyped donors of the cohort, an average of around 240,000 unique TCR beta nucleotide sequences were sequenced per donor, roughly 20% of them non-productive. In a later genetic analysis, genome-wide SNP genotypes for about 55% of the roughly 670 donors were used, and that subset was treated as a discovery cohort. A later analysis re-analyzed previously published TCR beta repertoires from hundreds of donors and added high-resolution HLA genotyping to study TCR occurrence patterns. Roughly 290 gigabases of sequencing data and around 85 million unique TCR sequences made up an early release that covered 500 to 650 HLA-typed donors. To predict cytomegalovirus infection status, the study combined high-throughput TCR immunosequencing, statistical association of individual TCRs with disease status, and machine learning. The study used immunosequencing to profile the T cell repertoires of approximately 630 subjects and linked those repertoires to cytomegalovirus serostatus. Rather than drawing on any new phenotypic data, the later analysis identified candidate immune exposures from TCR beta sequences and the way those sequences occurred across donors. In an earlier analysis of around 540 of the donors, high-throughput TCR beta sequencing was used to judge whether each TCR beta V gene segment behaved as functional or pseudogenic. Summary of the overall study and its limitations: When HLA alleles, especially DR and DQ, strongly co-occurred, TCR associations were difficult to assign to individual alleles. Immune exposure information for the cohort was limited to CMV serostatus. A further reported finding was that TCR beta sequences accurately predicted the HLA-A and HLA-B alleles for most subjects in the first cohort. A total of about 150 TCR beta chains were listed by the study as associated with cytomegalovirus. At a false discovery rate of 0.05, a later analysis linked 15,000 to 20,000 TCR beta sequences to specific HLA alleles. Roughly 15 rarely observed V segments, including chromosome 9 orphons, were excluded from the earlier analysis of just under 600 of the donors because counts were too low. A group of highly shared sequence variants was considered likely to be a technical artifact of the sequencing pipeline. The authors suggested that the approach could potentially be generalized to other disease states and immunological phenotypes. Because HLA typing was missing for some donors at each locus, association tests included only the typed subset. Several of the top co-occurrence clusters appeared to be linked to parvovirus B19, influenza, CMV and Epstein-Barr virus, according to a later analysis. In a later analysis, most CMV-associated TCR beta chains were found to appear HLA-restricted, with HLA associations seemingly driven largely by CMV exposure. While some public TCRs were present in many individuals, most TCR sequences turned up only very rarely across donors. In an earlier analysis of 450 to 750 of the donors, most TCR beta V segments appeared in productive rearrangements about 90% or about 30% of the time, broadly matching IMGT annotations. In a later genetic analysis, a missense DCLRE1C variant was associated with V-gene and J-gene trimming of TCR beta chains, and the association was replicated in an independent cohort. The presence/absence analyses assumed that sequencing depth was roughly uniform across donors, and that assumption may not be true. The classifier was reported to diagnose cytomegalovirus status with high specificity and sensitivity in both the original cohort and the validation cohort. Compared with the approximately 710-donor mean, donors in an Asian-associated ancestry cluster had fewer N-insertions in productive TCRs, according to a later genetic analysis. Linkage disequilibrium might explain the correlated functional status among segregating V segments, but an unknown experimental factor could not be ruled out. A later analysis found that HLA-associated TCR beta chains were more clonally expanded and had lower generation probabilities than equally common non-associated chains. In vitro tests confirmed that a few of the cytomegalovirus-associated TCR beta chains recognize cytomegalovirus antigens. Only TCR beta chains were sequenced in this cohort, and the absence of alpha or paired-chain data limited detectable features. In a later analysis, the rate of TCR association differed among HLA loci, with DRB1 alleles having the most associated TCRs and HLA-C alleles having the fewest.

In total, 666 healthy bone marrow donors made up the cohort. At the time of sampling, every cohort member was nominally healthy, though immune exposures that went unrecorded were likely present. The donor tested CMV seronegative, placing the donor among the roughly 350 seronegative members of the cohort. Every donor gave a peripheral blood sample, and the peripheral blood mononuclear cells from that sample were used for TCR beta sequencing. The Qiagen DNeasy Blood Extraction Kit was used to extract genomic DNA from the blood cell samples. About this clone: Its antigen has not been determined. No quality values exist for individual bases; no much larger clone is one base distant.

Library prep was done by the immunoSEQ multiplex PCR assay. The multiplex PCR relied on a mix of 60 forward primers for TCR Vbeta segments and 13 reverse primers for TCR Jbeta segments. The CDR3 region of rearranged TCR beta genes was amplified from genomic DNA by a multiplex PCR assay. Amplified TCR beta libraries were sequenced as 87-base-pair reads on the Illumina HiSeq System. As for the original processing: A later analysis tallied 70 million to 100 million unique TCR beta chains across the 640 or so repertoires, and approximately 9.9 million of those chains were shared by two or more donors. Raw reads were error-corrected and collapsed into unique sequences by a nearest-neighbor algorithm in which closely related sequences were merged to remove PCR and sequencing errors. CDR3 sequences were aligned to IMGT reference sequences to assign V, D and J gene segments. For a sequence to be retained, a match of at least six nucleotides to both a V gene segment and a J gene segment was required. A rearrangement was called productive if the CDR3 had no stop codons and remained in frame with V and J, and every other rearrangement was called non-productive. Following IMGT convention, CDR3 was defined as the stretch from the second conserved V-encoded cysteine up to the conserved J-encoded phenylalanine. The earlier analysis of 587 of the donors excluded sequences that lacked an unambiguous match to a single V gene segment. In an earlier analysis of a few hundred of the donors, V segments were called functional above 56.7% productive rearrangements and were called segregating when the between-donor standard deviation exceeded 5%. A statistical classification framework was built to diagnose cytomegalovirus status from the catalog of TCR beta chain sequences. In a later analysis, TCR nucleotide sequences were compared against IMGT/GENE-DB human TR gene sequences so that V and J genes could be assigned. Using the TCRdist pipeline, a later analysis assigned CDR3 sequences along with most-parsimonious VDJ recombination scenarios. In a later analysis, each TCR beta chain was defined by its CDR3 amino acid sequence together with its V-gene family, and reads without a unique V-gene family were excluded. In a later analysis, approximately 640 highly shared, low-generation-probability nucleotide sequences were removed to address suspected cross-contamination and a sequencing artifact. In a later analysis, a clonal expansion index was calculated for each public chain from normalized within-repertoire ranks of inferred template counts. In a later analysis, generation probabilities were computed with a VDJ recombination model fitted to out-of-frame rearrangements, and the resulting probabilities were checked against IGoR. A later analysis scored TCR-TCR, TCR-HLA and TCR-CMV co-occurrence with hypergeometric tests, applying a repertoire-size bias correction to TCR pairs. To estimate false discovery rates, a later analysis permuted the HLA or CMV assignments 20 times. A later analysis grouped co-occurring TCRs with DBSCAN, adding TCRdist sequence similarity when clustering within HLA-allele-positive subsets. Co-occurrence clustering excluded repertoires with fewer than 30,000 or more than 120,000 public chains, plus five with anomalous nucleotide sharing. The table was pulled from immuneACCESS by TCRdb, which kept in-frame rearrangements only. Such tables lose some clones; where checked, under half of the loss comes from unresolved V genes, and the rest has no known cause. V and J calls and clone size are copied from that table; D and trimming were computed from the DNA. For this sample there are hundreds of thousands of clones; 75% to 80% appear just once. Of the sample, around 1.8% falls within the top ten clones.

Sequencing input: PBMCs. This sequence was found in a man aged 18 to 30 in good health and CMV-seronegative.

The DNA reads as follows: TGTGCCAGCAGCGTCGGACAGGAGGAGGGTTACGAGCAGTACTTC. The resulting protein is CASSVGQEEGYEQYF. This chain joins TRBV9 to TRBJ2-7, with TRBD1 tentatively as D gene (7 bases match). CDR3 length: 15 amino acids, cysteine to phenylalanine. The DNA shown is the 45-base CDR3, in frame from base 1. Cut back by 2 bases and 4 bases, the V and J ends lie 16 bases apart. CDR1 and CDR2 are read off the germline V gene as SGDLS and YYNGEE.